This passage covers 19 T cell receptor beta chains from one sample sequenced in a study of T cells in Graves' hyperthyroidism and ophthalmopathy. RNA transcripts gave rise to amplified TCR beta CDR3 regions. During a first-round RT-PCR of the TCR CDR3, the HTBI primer set was used. Via MiXCR, TCRdb re-called the multiplex PCR reads, giving one row per CDR3 protein. Altogether under 550,000 distinct CDR3 sequences are present, around 15% being singletons, with the ten largest covering 5% to 6%. The sample taken for sequencing was blood. Source of these receptors: a woman aged 18-29 years with Graves' hyperthyroidism.

This clonotype showed up just a few times. CDR3 in amino acids: CASRRDRASSYEQFF. CDR3 coding DNA: TGTGCCAGCAGGAGGGACAGGGCAAGCTCCTATGAGCAGTTCTTC. V is TRBV27 and J is TRBJ2-1; 9 bases are a match to TRBD1. The CDR3 contains 15 residues. Trimming at V came to 6 bases and at J to 8 bases, leaving 11 bases not matched to a gene. The germline gives CDR1 MNHEY, CDR2 SMNVEV (reference sequence).

To note about this clonotype: Just one base apart from a much larger clone, this may be a read error. The chain uses TRBV20-1 and TRBJ2-7, with unresolved D. The J call may be mistaken, given a closer DNA end match to TRBJ2-1. Germline V gives CDR1 DFQATT, CDR2 SNEGSKA (reference sequence). The CDR3 runs to 11 residues. CDR3 bases: TGCAGTGCTAGATCAGCCTACGAGCAGTTCTTC. Protein: CSARSAYEQFF.

CDR3 coding DNA: TGTGCCAGCAGCCCTGAGGGGACAGGGAGGCATGAGCAGTTCTTC. It specifies CASSPEGTGRHEQFF. This sequence joins TRBV6-1 and TRBJ2-1; 9 bases map to TRBD1. The germline V gene has CDR1 MNHNS and CDR2 SASEGT. V dropped 6 bases and J dropped 8; count of bases not matched to a gene: 11. The CDR3 runs to 15 residues.

In this sample, this clonotype turned up many times. The chain has TRBV20-1 and TRBJ2-1, with D possibly being TRBD2 (6 bases). The CDR3 contains 15 residues. The V and J ends lost 1 base and 5 bases respectively, with 15 bases between them. Looked up from germline, CDR1 is DFQATT and CDR2 is SNEGSKA (reference sequence). The CDR3 DNA is TGCAGTGCTAGAGCCCGGGACTCCTACAACAATGAGCAGTTCTTC. Its protein product is CSARARDSYNNEQFF.

This clonotype has ten or more counts. CDR3 sequence: CASRQELNTEAFF. The CDR3 DNA reads as TGTGCCAGCAGACAGGAGTTGAACACTGAAGCTTTCTTT. The V and J genes are TRBV12-3 or TRBV12-4 and TRBJ1-1, with a weak D call TRBD1 (5 bases). The length of the CDR3 is 13 residues. V was shortened by 6 bases and J by 0 bases, with 8 bases between the two germline ends.

The V call is TRBV20-1, the J call TRBJ2-7; 8 bases are shared with TRBD1. CDR3 length equals 14 residues. CDR1 DFQATT and CDR2 SNEGSKA come from the germline V gene (reference sequence). V gave up 5 bases and J gave up 6 bases; unmatched junction bases: 12. This chain's CDR3 is CSAEGQAVWGEQYF. In nucleotides, the CDR3 is TGCAGTGCTGAGGGACAGGCGGTGTGGGGCGAGCAGTACTTC.

The chain joins TRBV6-1 to TRBJ2-7; perhaps TRBD1 as D (6 bases). The CDR3 sequence is 13 residues long. The V and J ends lost 6 bases and 1 base respectively, with 10 bases between them. In germline, CDR1 is MNHNS, CDR2 SASEGT. The CDR3 loop reads CASRLQGSYEQYF. Here the CDR3 DNA reads TGTGCCAGCAGACTACAGGGTTCCTACGAGCAGTACTTC.

This clonotype came up many times. The rearrangement links TRBV28 to TRBJ1-1; D gene unclear. The CDR3 loop spans 14 amino acids. The V gene's germline CDR1 is MDHEN and CDR2 SYDVKM. The ends were cut back, 7 bases at V and 0 bases at J, with 12 bases in the middle. CDR3 residues: CASNQPLLNTEAFF. CDR3 sequence (DNA): TGTGCCAGCAATCAGCCGCTCCTGAACACTGAAGCTTTCTTT. Using reference TRBV28 and TRBJ1-1 for the parts outside the CDR3, the full variable domain is DVKVTQSSRYLVKRTGEKVFLECVQDMDHENMFWYRQDPGLGLRLIYFSYDVKMKEKGDIPEGYSVSREKKERFSLILESASTNQTSMYLCASNQPLLNTEAFFGQGTRLTVV.

This clonotype has at least ten counts. The rearrangement uses TRBV4-3 and TRBJ1-1; 9 bases match TRBD1. CDR1 LGHNA and CDR2 YSLEER come from the germline V gene. The CDR3 has 15 residues. The ends lost 3 bases at V and 3 bases at J; junction bases unmatched: 5. The CDR3 DNA follows: TGCGCCAGCAGCCACGGGACAGGGTCGGACACTGAAGCTTTCTTT. The encoded protein is CASSHGTGSDTEAFF.

This clonotype appeared a few times. This chain connects TRBV7-3 to TRBJ2-2; no firm D call. Germline values: CDR1 SGHTA, CDR2 FQGTGA. The CDR3 has 11 amino acids. Trimming took 2 bases from V and 7 from J, leaving 2 bases between them. The CDR3 spells CASSLLGELFF. CDR3 nucleotides: TGTGCCAGCAGCTTACTCGGGGAGCTGTTTTTT.

This clonotype was found many times. The chain joins TRBV20-1 to TRBJ2-3; 7 nucleotides line up with TRBD2. The CDR3 consists of 16 residues. Germline trimming cut 3 bases from V and 1 base from J; bases unmatched to any gene: 10. Per the germline V gene, CDR1 is DFQATT and CDR2 is SNEGSKA (reference sequence). The CDR3 DNA sequence: TGCAGTGCTAGCTCTTTTGCGGGAGTACGCACAGATACGCAGTATTTT. Protein: CSASSFAGVRTDTQYF.

The rearrangement joins TRBV20-1 to TRBJ2-3, with 8 bases matching TRBD2. Per the germline V gene, CDR1 is DFQATT and CDR2 is SNEGSKA (reference sequence). The CDR3 is 14 amino acids. The J segment lost 6 bases and the V segment lost 7 bases, leaving 12 bases of the junction unmatched. The CDR3 reads CSDSLAANPDTQYF. The CDR3 DNA reads TGCAGTGACTCACTAGCGGCCAACCCGGATACGCAGTATTTT.

This clonotype appeared many times. The CDR3 region has the DNA TGTGCCAGCAGTTTAGCCCCGGGACAGGGCTCGGGCGCTTTCTTT. It is translated as CASSLAPGQGSGAFF. The chain uses TRBV28 and TRBJ1-1; 9 bases line up with TRBD1. This CDR3 is 15 amino acids long. V lost 2 bases, J lost 11 bases, and 12 bases stayed unmatched. Germline V lookup: CDR1 MDHEN, CDR2 SYDVKM.

The table lists this clonotype with many counts. This chain uses TRBV5-1 with TRBJ2-3; 7 bases match TRBD2. Germline CDR1 and CDR2: SGHRS and YFSETQ. V dropped 6 bases and J dropped 0; count of bases not matched to a gene: 4. The CDR3 has 14 amino acids. The CDR3 spells CASNREASTDTQYF. Written as DNA, the CDR3 is TGCGCCAGCAACCGGGAGGCGAGCACAGATACGCAGTATTTT.

This chain joins TRBV2 and TRBJ2-3; 14 positions agree with TRBD2. The CDR3 covers 14 residues. CDR1 is SNHLY and CDR2 is FYNNEI in the germline V gene. V was pared by 9 bases and J by 4 bases, with 3 bases of the junction left unmatched. CDR3 residues: CARGLAGAPDTQYF. The CDR3 coding sequence is TGTGCCAGGGGACTAGCGGGAGCCCCAGATACGCAGTATTTT.

Worth noting for this clonotype: This could be a read error, since a much larger clone is one nucleotide away. The chain couples TRBV27 to TRBJ2-1, with D tentatively TRBD2 (5 bases). Germline CDR1 MNHEY, CDR2 SMNVEV (reference sequence). CDR3 length: 14 amino acids. V dropped 4 bases and J dropped 11 bases, with 18 bases sitting between them. CDR3: CASSSLLAIHKQFF. The DNA for the CDR3 is TGTGCCAGCAGTTCCCTCCTAGCTATCCATAAGCAGTTCTTC.

This clonotype turned up a few times. This chain connects TRBV7-9 to TRBJ2-1; D is undetermined. V shed 3 bases and J shed 0 bases, with 12 bases lying between them. CDR1 SEHNR and CDR2 FQNEAQ come from the germline V gene (reference sequence). The CDR3 is 16 residues long. The CDR3 reads CASSFNRQSSYNEQFF. The CDR3 nucleotides are TGTGCCAGCAGCTTTAACCGTCAGAGCTCCTACAATGAGCAGTTCTTC.

This clonotype was recorded many times. V gene TRBV7-8 combines with J gene TRBJ2-3; no reliable D call. CDR3 size: 17 residues. V gave up 5 bases and J gave up 0 bases, with 18 bases separating them. The germline CDR1 and CDR2 sequences are SGHVS and FQNEAQ. CDR3 DNA sequence: TGTGCCAGCAGCCCGCGTCGGGTACTGATTAGCACAGATACGCAGTATTTT. Protein sequence: CASSPRRVLISTDTQYF.

This clonotype was detected many times. The V and J genes are TRBV27 and TRBJ1-1; D perhaps matches TRBD1 (5 bases). The CDR3 runs 13 residues. Germline CDR1 is MNHEY and CDR2 is SMNVEV (reference sequence). V gave up 6 bases and J gave up 11 bases, with 19 bases separating them. The CDR3 loop reads CASSVEGPSAAFF. The CDR3 nucleotides read TGTGCCAGCAGCGTAGAGGGGCCGTCTGCGGCTTTCTTT.